A selection of T cell receptor beta chains follows, all from one sample in a study of T cell repertoires in cytomegalovirus infection. A single record per CDR3 protein comes from TCRdb applying MiXCR to the reads. The data hold roughly 920,000 distinct CDR3 sequences, with roughly 30% observed a single time. Their specific antigens are unknown. Sample: cultured CD8+ T cells from PBMCs, taken from culture after CMV antigen stimulation. The receptors were sampled from a human donor in good health (CMV status not recorded). Some clones in this sample may be carry-over from other donors' samples. CDR3s include the opening cysteine and the closing phenylalanine or tryptophan.

14	TRBV12-3/TRBV12-4	TRBJ1-4	CASRRDSGREKLFF
11	TRBV10-3	TRBJ1-2	CAISEENGYTF
13	TRBV6-2/TRBV6-3	TRBJ1-4	CASSWTGAVKLFF
13	TRBV6-1	TRBJ1-1	CASKLGGATEAFF
14	TRBV20-1	TRBJ2-1	CSARPDRGRNEQFF
13	TRBV3-1	TRBJ2-7	CASSLGGPGEQYF
16	TRBV6-6	TRBJ2-2	CASSYSLLLPGGELFF
14	TRBV9	TRBJ2-5	CASSSTGGAETQYF
15	TRBV20-1	TRBJ2-5	CSARDRAAGEETQYF
14	TRBV7-9	TRBJ1-1	CASSSRDREVEAFF
16	TRBV2	TRBJ2-1	CASSEGTGASYNEQFF
18	TRBV11-1	TRBJ2-1	CASNRNSPDRGFYNEQFF
13	TRBV24-1	TRBJ2-7	CANRQVNSYEQYF
14	TRBV29-1	TRBJ2-4	CSTEGGGPQNIQYF
14	TRBV6-2/TRBV6-3	TRBJ2-1	CASSYAVASAEQFF
15	TRBV9	TRBJ2-1	CASSAPSGPRGEQFF
12	TRBV7-9	TRBJ1-1	CASSRDRQEAFF
12	TRBV7-9	TRBJ2-1	CASSLVKGLKFF
13	TRBV12-3/TRBV12-4	TRBJ1-2	CASTSGRAGGYTF
14	TRBV6-2/TRBV6-3	TRBJ1-2	CASSGELNNYGYTF
21	TRBV7-2	TRBJ2-3	CASSLAFNGPSGGSSTDTQYF
12	TRBV29-1	TRBJ1-2	CSAGQGVFGYTF
15	TRBV6-5	TRBJ2-2	CASSSYSGLPGELFF
14	TRBV20-1	TRBJ1-1	CSAAGTGGNTEAFF
15	TRBV4-1	TRBJ1-2	CASSQENFPYHGYTF
15	TRBV6-5	TRBJ2-7	CASSYEGGASYEQYF
13	TRBV28	TRBJ2-5	CASMAGPSETQYF
12	TRBV7-6	TRBJ2-7	CASSLGSNEQYF
15	TRBV11-2	TRBJ1-1	CASSFYIRMNTEAFF
18	TRBV4-1	TRBJ2-5	CASSQEISGGLNQETQYF
14	TRBV19	TRBJ1-6	CASSIADVSRGLHF
15	TRBV27	TRBJ1-5	CASTDRGSGNQPQHF
14	TRBV12-3/TRBV12-4	TRBJ2-7	CASSYFGGTYEQYF
17	TRBV7-2	TRBJ1-6	CASSAKGGRAYNSPLHF
15	TRBV7-3	TRBJ2-7	CASSLYDRGHYEQYF
16	TRBV27	TRBJ2-3	CASSLSEGGGTDTQYF
17	TRBV6-6	TRBJ2-3	CASSDIPGLGTPDTQYF
17	TRBV7-6	TRBJ2-1	CASSPGLAGISYNEQFF
15	TRBV27	TRBJ1-1	CASSRGQAPNTEAFF
18	TRBV7-2	TRBJ1-5	CASSLESGGWVFSQPQHF
17	TRBV19	TRBJ1-1	CATLGRGPPSENTEAFF
16	TRBV18	TRBJ1-1	CASSLVPRGLNTEAFF
17	TRBV19	TRBJ1-6	CASSDRTGTTLLSPLHF
14	TRBV28	TRBJ2-2	CASSLWRTTGELFF
15	TRBV20-1	TRBJ1-5	CSASRQGTPWQPQHF
17	TRBV4-3	TRBJ1-2	CASSQDPPGQGNYGYTF
11	TRBV4-1	TRBJ1-2	CASRQSNGYTF